This T cell receptor (beta chain) stems from a study of PD-1 blockade in mismatch repair-deficient tumors. Overall study results and limits: Rapid post-treatment expansion, then contraction, generally preceding radiologic response, marked tumor-resident clones.

Every patient had mismatch repair deficiency by PCR or immunohistochemistry. TCRs were sequenced from a few patients responding to pembrolizumab. With respect to this clone: Its antigen is not identified.

Data came from immunoSEQ multiplex PCR; TCRdb stores just in-frame clones and leaves some out. The sample has some 110,000 clones, around three quarters seen once; the top ten hold about 4.7%. V shed 4 bases and J 1 base; nucleotides not matched to a gene: 5. The CDR3 has 15 amino acids. Germline loops: CDR1 SGDLS, CDR2 YYNGEE. The sequence was collected from an adult with mismatch repair-deficient cancer. Source: peripheral blood, taken about 13 months after starting pembrolizumab. The gene calls are TRBV9 and TRBJ2-1; TRBD1 aligns across 7 bases. CDR3 region: CASSNRGFSYNEQFF. CDR3 bases: TGTGCCAGCAGCAACAGGGGATTTTCCTACAATGAGCAGTTCTTC.